Each of the 13 T cell receptor beta chains below was sequenced from the same sample in a study of Ad26.COV2.S vaccination and SARS-CoV-2 variants (dated by TCRdb to the early 2020s). The treatment or condition label here, explained by the study, means: 19 received Ad26.COV2.S at low or high dose, single or two shots; 5 received placebo; per-sample allocation not given. For vaccine and placebo recipients, repertoires were sequenced using samples collected on day 63 after the first injection. The library was generated by the immunoSEQ multiplex PCR assay. Drawn from immuneACCESS, this table holds only the in-frame rearrangements with V and J called that TCRdb kept. Clones are partly lost; checked studies trace under half to an unresolved V gene and leave the rest unexplained. Here the sample has hundreds of thousands of clones; around 89% occur a single time. The ten largest clones represent 6.4% of the sample.

Here the sequenced sample was peripheral blood, taken in a trial of Ad26.COV2.S vaccine versus placebo. Every receptor here comes from a person aged 18-65 years who received the Ad26.COV2.S COVID-19 vaccine or a placebo.

The gene calls are TRBV5-1 and TRBJ2-7, with D hard to call. Germline V gene sequence: CDR1 SGHRS, CDR2 YFSETQ. Trimming removed 0 bases from V and 4 bases from J, with 11 bases in between. The CDR3 covers 14 residues. CDR3 amino acids: CASSLGSLSYEQYF. CDR3 DNA: TGCGCCAGCAGCTTGGGTAGTCTATCATACGAGCAGTACTTC. Filled out from reference TRBV5-1 and TRBJ2-7, the complete variable domain reads KAGVTQTPRYLIKTRGQQVTLSCSPISGHRSVSWYQQTPGQGLQFLFEYFSETQRNKGNFPGRFSGRQFSNSRSEMNVSTLELGDSALYLCASSLGSLSYEQYFGPGTRLTVT.

The chain recombines TRBV9 with TRBJ2-1; 10 bases fit TRBD1. V was pared by 3 bases and J by 5 bases, with 5 bases of the junction left unmatched. Germline assignment: CDR1 SGDLS and CDR2 YYNGEE. The length of the CDR3 is 15 residues. The CDR3 DNA reads as TGTGCCAGCAGCGGAGACAGGGGGCCCAACAATGAGCAGTTCTTC. This encodes CASSGDRGPNNEQFF.

V usage is TRBV18 and J usage is TRBJ1-5; TRBD1 might be the D (6 bases). The CDR3 contains 14 residues. Per the germline V gene, CDR1 is KGHSH and CDR2 is LQKENI. V lost 1 base and J 4 bases, leaving 8 bases between the germline ends. The CDR3 region is CASSPQQGNQPQHF. The CDR3 DNA follows: TGTGCCAGCTCACCACAACAGGGAAATCAGCCCCAGCATTTT.

The chain couples TRBV2 to TRBJ1-1; D is uncertain. The ends were cut back, 6 bases at V and 7 bases at J, with 9 bases in the middle. CDR1 is SNHLY, CDR2 FYNNEI, per germline. CDR3 size: 11 residues. CDR3 nucleotides: TGTGCCAGCAGCCCTGAACATGAAGCTTTCTTT. Protein product: CASSPEHEAFF.

The rearrangement joins TRBV6-6 to TRBJ1-4, with D hard to call. The CDR3 consists of 16 residues. Trimming cost V 0 bases and J 3 bases, with 11 bases left between them. Germline V lookup: CDR1 MNHNY, CDR2 SVGAGI (reference sequence). The CDR3 coding sequence is TGTGCCAGCAGTTACTCGAAACCGGGATCTAATGAAAAACTGTTTTTT. It encodes CASSYSKPGSNEKLFF.

The CDR3 spells CAIGRPAGDEQYF. CDR3 DNA sequence: TGTGCCATCGGGCGGCCTGCAGGCGACGAGCAGTACTTC. The chain has TRBV10-3 and TRBJ2-7; no reliable D call. The CDR3 consists of 13 residues. Germline CDR1 ENHRY, CDR2 SYGVKD. Trimming removed 8 bases at V and 5 bases at J, with 16 bases between.

The genes are TRBV6-5 and TRBJ2-5, with D uncertain. Germline CDR1 reads MNHEY; CDR2 reads SVGAGI. V was trimmed by 6 bases and J by 4 bases, leaving 18 bases between them. There are 15 residues in the CDR3. Written as DNA, the CDR3 is TGTGCCAGCAGCCCGCCCCGACCTGAGGTAGAGACCCAGTACTTC. Residues: CASSPPRPEVETQYF.

This clone has just a few counts. This chain joins TRBV6-2 or TRBV6-3 and TRBJ1-5, with D tentatively TRBD1 (5 bases). The CDR3 has 15 amino acids. V lost 2 bases and J 0 bases, leaving 8 bases between the germline ends. Per germline, CDR1 MNHEY and CDR2 SVGEGT. For the CDR3, the DNA is TGTGCCAGCAGTTACCCAGGGAATAGCAATCAGCCCCAGCATTTT. As protein: CASSYPGNSNQPQHF.

The rearrangement uses TRBV2 and TRBJ1-2; D is possibly TRBD1 (5 bases). The germline V and J ends were trimmed by 7 bases and 6 bases, with 15 bases remaining between them. This CDR3 spans 13 amino acids. The V gene's germline CDR1 is SNHLY and CDR2 FYNNEI. This chain's CDR3 is CASTDGRDHGYTF. The CDR3, as DNA: TGTGCCAGCACTGATGGGAGGGACCATGGCTACACCTTC.

The chain couples TRBV5-6 to TRBJ1-5; 9 nucleotides align to TRBD1. The CDR3 consists of 15 residues. V shed 3 bases and J 5 bases; nucleotides not matched to a gene: 6. CDR1 SGHDT and CDR2 YYEEEE come from the germline V gene. CDR3 coding DNA: TGTGCCAGCAGCTCACAGGGGGCGCGATATCAGCCCCAGCATTTT. Encoded protein: CASSSQGARYQPQHF.

J is TRBJ1-1 and V is TRBV5-8; 8 bases line up with TRBD1. This CDR3 has 17 amino acids. Germline loops: CDR1 SGHTS, CDR2 YDEGEE. V lost 4 bases and J lost 1; bases outside the gene matches: 12. The CDR3 DNA reads as TGTGCCAGCAGCCAGGACAGGGTGGGGCCCCCGAACACTGAAGCTTTCTTT. Protein: CASSQDRVGPPNTEAFF.

This chain uses TRBV4-1 with TRBJ2-3; a possible D gene is TRBD2 (5 bases). In germline, CDR1 is MGHRA, CDR2 YSYEKL. The CDR3 totals 16 residues. V gave up 1 base and J gave up 2 bases, with 13 bases separating them. The CDR3 spells CASSQANLAYTDTQYF. CDR3 bases: TGCGCCAGCAGCCAAGCGAACCTAGCCTACACAGATACGCAGTATTTT.

V and J are TRBV7-9 and TRBJ2-1; 8 bases are shared with TRBD1. CDR1 is SEHNR, CDR2 FQNEAQ, per germline (reference sequence). The trim removed 6 bases at V and 3 bases at J, leaving 10 bases unmatched. This CDR3 has 16 residues. The CDR3 DNA follows: TGTGCCAGCAGTTCCCAGGGGGCAGCTAACTACAATGAGCAGTTCTTC. Amino acids: CASSSQGAANYNEQFF.